Listed here are 8 T cell receptor beta chains from one sample, sequenced in a study of blood T cell repertoires in COVID-19. Only in-frame clones appear in the TCRdb table, and some are missing; sequencing was by immunoSEQ multiplex PCR. The sample has 90,000 to 140,000 clones; about four fifths are singletons. What was sequenced was peripheral blood. Source of these receptors: a woman in her 70s with acute or convalescent COVID-19.

V is TRBV28 and J is TRBJ1-2; D might be TRBD1 (5 bases). CDR3 size: 14 residues. V shed 2 bases and J shed 4 bases, with 11 bases lying between them. The germline gives CDR1 MDHEN, CDR2 SYDVKM. The CDR3 DNA follows: TGTGCCAGCAGTTTAGACAGTGTTACCTATGGCTACACCTTC. Amino acids: CASSLDSVTYGYTF.

The CDR3 DNA follows: TGTGCCAGCAGTTTTACAGGGGGAGTAGGTTCACCCCTCCACTTT. Amino acids: CASSFTGGVGSPLHF. The chain combines TRBV28 with TRBJ1-6, with 8 bases identical to TRBD1. Losses at the gene ends were 3 bases for V and 9 bases for J; bases not matched to a gene: 7. The CDR3 spans 15 residues. Per the germline V gene, CDR1 is MDHEN and CDR2 is SYDVKM. The full variable domain, with the rest looked up from reference TRBV28 and TRBJ1-6, is DVKVTQSSRYLVKRTGEKVFLECVQDMDHENMFWYRQDPGLGLRLIYFSYDVKMKEKGDIPEGYSVSREKKERFSLILESASTNQTSMYLCASSFTGGVGSPLHFGNGTRLTVT.

The V call is TRBV18, the J call TRBJ2-1; D not resolved. CDR3 length: 13 amino acids. V lost 0 bases and J lost 8, with 8 bases in between. Germline V gene data show CDR1 as KGHSH and CDR2 as LQKENI. The CDR3 loop reads CASSPPVTDEQFF. DNA of the CDR3: TGTGCCAGCTCACCACCGGTCACAGATGAGCAGTTCTTC.

This clone was observed a few times. V gene TRBV30 combines with J gene TRBJ1-2; D might be TRBD1 (6 bases). The CDR3 is 13 residues long. CDR1 and CDR2 from the germline V gene are GTSNPN and SVGIG (reference sequence). The V end lost 4 bases, the J end lost 4 bases, and 13 bases lay between the germline ends. CDR3: CAWNPQGSYGYTF. The CDR3 region has the DNA TGTGCCTGGAACCCTCAGGGGAGCTATGGCTACACCTTC.

This rearrangement joins TRBV6-5 to TRBJ2-1; the D gene is possibly TRBD1 (5 bases). This CDR3 comprises 11 residues. Trimming took 0 bases from V and 13 from J, leaving 7 bases between them. The germline CDR1 and CDR2 sequences are MNHEY and SVGAGI. CDR3 loop: CASSYSTEQFF. Here the CDR3 DNA reads TGTGCCAGCAGTTACTCGACAGAACAGTTCTTC.

V and J are TRBV27 and TRBJ2-2, with D tentatively TRBD2 (6 bases). Per the germline V gene, CDR1 is MNHEY and CDR2 is SMNVEV (reference sequence). This CDR3 has 13 residues. The V end lost 5 bases, the J end lost 4 bases, and 8 bases lay between the germline ends. The DNA of the CDR3 is TGTGCCAGCAGTCCGGGACTCACCGGGGAGCTGTTTTTT. It specifies CASSPGLTGELFF.

The chain carries TRBV28 and TRBJ2-3, with TRBD2 matching over 9 bases. Germline CDR1 MDHEN, CDR2 SYDVKM. After removal of 3 bases from V and 3 bases from J, the junction contained 7 bases not matched to a gene. The CDR3 is 16 residues long. The CDR3 DNA sequence: TGTGCCAGCAGTTTGGGGGCTAGCGGGACGACAGATACGCAGTATTTT. This codes for CASSLGASGTTDTQYF. Full variable domain (outside the CDR3, taken from reference TRBV28 and TRBJ2-3): DVKVTQSSRYLVKRTGEKVFLECVQDMDHENMFWYRQDPGLGLRLIYFSYDVKMKEKGDIPEGYSVSREKKERFSLILESASTNQTSMYLCASSLGASGTTDTQYFGPGTRLTVL.

This sequence joins TRBV14 and TRBJ1-6; the match to TRBD1 covers 7 bases. The CDR3 contains 14 residues. The V and J ends lost 4 bases and 10 bases, in that order; junction bases with no gene match: 7. Germline V gene sequence: CDR1 SGHDN, CDR2 FVKESK. Written as DNA, the CDR3 is TGTGCCAGCAGCCCCGAGACAGGGCGGTCACCCCTCCACTTT. This translates into CASSPETGRSPLHF.